This TCR beta chain originates from a study of beta chain features in type 1 diabetes. General study results and limits: In every one of the four CD4+ subsets, TCRB CDR3s were moderately but significantly shorter in Type 1 diabetes patients. Fewer junction insertions and more nucleotide deletions appeared in type 1 diabetes patients. Naive, central memory and Treg TCRB repertoires appeared more alike in patients than in healthy donors.

This clone was detected only a few times. Its antigen is not identified. Trimming shortened V by 4 bases and J by 3 bases, and 6 bases separated the two germline ends. Germline loops: CDR1 LGHNA, CDR2 YSLEER. The CDR3 has 12 amino acids. The authors reverse transcribed all of the isolated RNA, so sequencing captured expressed TCRB transcripts. It was found that naive, central memory and regulatory T cell samples averaged around 3.6 million reads. Assay used: immunoSEQ multiplex PCR; TCRdb lists only in-frame clones, some missing. Of 330,000 or so clones in the sample, 10% to 15% were seen once. Blood was collected once per donor into heparin, averaging roughly 120 mL.

The TCR was taken from a woman between 18 and 30 years old with type 1 diabetes. This chain links TRBV4-3 with TRBJ1-2; D gene ambiguous. The sample consisted of naive CD4+ T cells from blood. As DNA, the CDR3 is TGCGCCAGCAGCCGGGCTGACTATGGCTACACCTTC. Its protein product is CASSRADYGYTF.